The 32 T cell receptor beta chains given below trace back to one sample, sequenced in a study of technical replicates of blood from a few donors. Measured with immunoSEQ multiplex PCR; TCRdb has only the in-frame clones, and not every one. The sample lists approximately 80,000 clones; about 91% were seen once. The sample comprised T cells isolated from PBMCs. The receptors derive from a human donor in good health.

This chain joins TRBV5-4 and TRBJ1-2; D perhaps matches TRBD1 (6 bases). Trimming cost V 3 bases and J 1 base, with 13 bases left between them. The germline CDR1 and CDR2 sequences are SGHNT and YYREEE (reference sequence). The CDR3 runs to 15 residues. For the CDR3, the DNA is TGTGCCAGCAGCTCCCCAGGGGCTCTTAACTATGGCTACACCTTC. It translates to CASSSPGALNYGYTF.

The chain uses TRBV15 and TRBJ1-1; TRBD1 might be the D (5 bases). The germline V gene has CDR1 LNHNV and CDR2 YYDKDF (reference sequence). Trimming pared 3 bases from V and 1 base from J, leaving 18 bases between. The CDR3 is made up of 17 amino acids. CDR3 protein: CATSSLNGPGPNTEAFF. CDR3 DNA: TGTGCCACCAGCAGTCTTAACGGCCCAGGGCCGAACACTGAAGCTTTCTTT.

As DNA, the CDR3 is TGTGCCAGCAGCTCCCAGGGCATAGCTGATTCTACCCAGTACTTC. Its translation is CASSSQGIADSTQYF. The genes are TRBV7-2 and TRBJ2-5; D may be TRBD1 (5 bases). The CDR3 contains 15 residues. With 4 bases removed from V and 8 bases from J, the gap between germline ends came to 20 bases. The germline V gene has CDR1 SGHTA and CDR2 FQGNSA.

V and J are TRBV20-1 and TRBJ2-1; D unclear. Germline values: CDR1 DFQATT, CDR2 SNEGSKA (reference sequence). The V and J ends lost 0 bases and 8 bases respectively, with 5 bases between them. The CDR3 length is 11 residues. CDR3 DNA sequence: TGCAGTGCTAGAGATCCTGATGAGCAGTTCTTC. Protein product: CSARDPDEQFF.

The genes are TRBV11-3 and TRBJ2-3; 12 positions match TRBD1. Germline loops: CDR1 SGHNT, CDR2 YENEEA. There are 16 residues in the CDR3. J lost 3 bases, V lost 1 base, and 2 bases had no gene match. The CDR3 coding sequence is TGTGCCAGCAGCTTAGGGGACAGGGGGCAGACAGATACGCAGTATTTT. Residues: CASSLGDRGQTDTQYF.

This rearrangement joins TRBV6-6 to TRBJ1-2; TRBD1 aligns across 10 bases. The CDR3 length is 13 residues. CDR1 is MNHNY, CDR2 SVGAGI, per germline (reference sequence). With V trimmed by 6 bases and J by 8 bases, 6 bases remained unmatched. The CDR3 DNA is TGTGCCAGCAGATTCGACAGGGGGCTAGGCTACACCTTC. Translation gives CASRFDRGLGYTF.

The rearrangement links TRBV28 to TRBJ2-7; unclear D gene. V was shortened by 5 bases and J by 3 bases, with 5 bases between the two germline ends. CDR3 length equals 11 residues. Germline CDR1 reads MDHEN; CDR2 reads SYDVKM. CDR3 loop: CASSPHYEQYF. The DNA of the CDR3 is TGTGCCAGCAGTCCCCACTACGAGCAGTACTTC.

The CDR3 DNA follows: TGCGCCAGCAGCGACTTAGCGGGAGGGCCCCACAATGAGCAGTTCTTC. The encoded protein is CASSDLAGGPHNEQFF. The V gene is TRBV5-1, the J gene TRBJ2-1, with 11 bases fitting TRBD2. The CDR3 sequence is 16 residues long. The germline V gene encodes CDR1 SGHRS and CDR2 YFSETQ. The junction had 8 bases not matched to a gene; V was cut back by 4 bases and J by 5 bases.

The V call is TRBV14, the J call TRBJ2-7; TRBD1 might be the D (6 bases). V was trimmed by 1 base and J by 2 bases, leaving 12 bases between them. Germline CDR1 is SGHDN and CDR2 is FVKESK. This CDR3 has 15 amino acids. The CDR3 protein is CASSQVGRGTYEQYF. The CDR3 DNA is TGTGCCAGCAGCCAAGTAGGCAGGGGCACCTACGAGCAGTACTTC.

This clone was detected only a few times. V is TRBV9 and J is TRBJ2-2; 7 bases line up with TRBD1. CDR3 length equals 16 residues. The J segment lost 7 bases and the V segment lost 3 bases, leaving 12 bases of the junction unmatched. Germline CDR1 SGDLS, CDR2 YYNGEE. The CDR3 protein is CASSAHPQGQDGELFF. The CDR3 region has the DNA TGTGCCAGCAGCGCGCACCCGCAAGGACAGGACGGGGAGCTGTTTTTT.

The chain recombines TRBV10-3 with TRBJ2-2; TRBD2 matches at 9 bases. The germline V gene encodes CDR1 ENHRY and CDR2 SYGVKD. J lost 7 bases, V lost 4 bases, and 10 bases had no gene match. There are 16 residues in the CDR3. The CDR3 here is CAISALAGTLSGELFF. DNA for the CDR3: TGTGCCATCAGTGCTCTAGCGGGAACGTTGAGCGGGGAGCTGTTTTTT.

The table lists this clone with a count of one. V usage is TRBV9 and J usage is TRBJ1-1; tentative D call: TRBD1 (6 bases). V lost 0 bases, J lost 4 bases, and 13 bases lay in between. This CDR3 spans 15 amino acids. The V gene's germline CDR1 is SGDLS and CDR2 YYNGEE. The CDR3 region is CASSVVAGAGTEAFF. The CDR3 bases are TGTGCCAGCAGCGTAGTAGCAGGGGCAGGCACTGAAGCTTTCTTT. Filled out from reference TRBV9 and TRBJ1-1, the complete variable domain reads DSGVTQTPKHLITATGQRVTLRCSPRSGDLSVYWYQQSLDQGLQFLIQYYNGEERAKGNILERFSAQQFPDLHSELNLSSLELGDSALYFCASSVVAGAGTEAFFGQGTRLTVV.

The chain uses TRBV28 and TRBJ1-1, with D perhaps TRBD1 (6 bases). This CDR3 has 17 residues. V lost 7 bases and J 1 base, leaving 22 bases between the germline ends. Germline CDR1 reads MDHEN; CDR2 reads SYDVKM. This CDR3 reads CASTRMRAGDPNTEAFF. For the CDR3, the DNA is TGTGCCAGCACCCGCATGCGGGCAGGGGATCCGAACACTGAAGCTTTCTTT.

Concerning this clone itself: At one end, the junction sequence differs from germline, possibly due to a read error. This sequence joins TRBV29-1 and TRBJ1-2; perhaps TRBD1 as D (6 bases). This CDR3 comprises 13 residues. Germline V gene sequence: CDR1 SQVTM, CDR2 ANQGSEA. The CDR3 bases are TGCAGCGTTGAAGATGCTCAGGCGAGGGGGACGTCCTTC. Protein: CSVEDAQARGTSF.

The CDR3 DNA reads as TGTGCCAGCAGCGCCCTGGTGCCCGGACAGGGGGTCCCTGAAGCTTTCTTT. This translates into CASSALVPGQGVPEAFF. J is TRBJ1-1 and V is TRBV5-6; 10 bases line up with TRBD1. J lost 6 bases, V lost 4 bases, and 15 bases had no gene match. Germline values: CDR1 SGHDT, CDR2 YYEEEE. CDR3 length: 17 amino acids. The full variable domain, rest sourced from reference TRBV5-6 and TRBJ1-1, is DAGVTQSPTHLIKTRGQQVTLRCSPKSGHDTVSWYQQALGQGPQFIFQYYEEEERQRGNFPDRFSGHQFPNYSSELNVNALLLGDSALYLCASSALVPGQGVPEAFFGQGTRLTVV.

V is TRBV27 and J is TRBJ1-2, with 7 bases fitting TRBD1. Unmatched junction bases numbered 7, after V lost 0 bases and J lost 0 bases. Germline lookup yields CDR1 MNHEY and CDR2 SMNVEV (reference sequence). The CDR3 is 17 amino acids. CDR3 amino acids: CASSLSLTGLANYGYTF. CDR3 in DNA: TGTGCCAGCAGTTTATCCCTGACAGGGCTAGCTAACTATGGCTACACCTTC.

This clone was found a few times. V gene TRBV7-9 combines with J gene TRBJ2-7; 7 nucleotides line up with TRBD1. Germline V CDR1 and CDR2: SEHNR, FQNEAQ (reference sequence). The CDR3 is 15 residues long. J was trimmed by 3 bases and V by 8 bases; bases with no gene match: 13. The DNA of the CDR3 is TGTGCCAGCGAACTCTACACAGGGGCAAACTACGAGCAGTACTTC. This sequence encodes CASELYTGANYEQYF. The whole variable domain, remainder taken from reference TRBV7-9 and TRBJ2-7, is DTGVSQNPRHKITKRGQNVTFRCDPISEHNRLYWYRQTLGQGPEFLTYFQNEAQLEKSRLLSDRFSAERPKGSFSTLEIQRTEQGDSAMYLCASELYTGANYEQYFGPGTRLTVT.

The chain has TRBV29-1 and TRBJ2-3; possible D gene TRBD2, 5 bases. Trimming removed 6 bases at V and 1 base at J, with 8 bases between. This CDR3 is built from 12 residues. Germline assignment: CDR1 SQVTM and CDR2 ANQGSEA. The CDR3 spells CSVEGRTDTQYF. The DNA of the CDR3 is TGCAGCGTAGAGGGTCGCACAGATACGCAGTATTTT.

This clone was recorded a few times. The genes are TRBV7-2 and TRBJ1-6, with D possibly TRBD1 on 6 matching bases. Germline V gives CDR1 SGHTA, CDR2 FQGNSA. The length of the CDR3 is 15 residues. V gave up 3 bases and J gave up 6 bases, with 12 bases separating them. CDR3 in amino acids: CASSFGQYSNSPLHF. The CDR3 DNA is TGTGCCAGCAGCTTTGGACAGTATAGTAATTCACCCCTCCACTTT.

A note on this clone: The germline gene is not matched at one end of the junction; a read error may be the cause. This chain connects TRBV5-5 to TRBJ2-3; 9 bases are shared with TRBD2. From germline, CDR1 is SGHKS and CDR2 YYEKEE (reference sequence). CDR3 length: 16 residues. The CDR3 sequence is CASSPISGTSIDTQYF. In DNA, the CDR3 is TGTGCCAGCAGCCCTATTAGCGGGACTAGCATAGATACGCAGTATTTT.

The gene calls are TRBV10-1 and TRBJ1-3; D not resolved. Germline loops: CDR1 WNHNN, CDR2 SYGVQD (reference sequence). The CDR3 sequence is 18 residues long. V gave up 0 bases and J gave up 0 bases, with 15 bases separating them. In DNA, the CDR3 is TGCGCCAGCAGTGAGTCCCTCTCCTTTAGAGGCTCTGGAAACACCATATATTTT. Translation: CASSESLSFRGSGNTIYF.

As DNA, the CDR3 is TGTGCCACCGATCCACAGGGATCAAATCAGCCCCAGCATTTT. The encoded protein is CATDPQGSNQPQHF. The V call is TRBV19, the J call TRBJ1-5; D may be TRBD1 (6 bases). The CDR3 is 14 amino acids. Germline values: CDR1 LNHDA, CDR2 SQIVND (reference sequence). V lost 10 bases to trimming and J lost 4 bases, with 17 bases between them.

This chain joins TRBV27 and TRBJ2-7, with D possibly being TRBD2 (6 bases). Trimming left V 3 bases short and J 2 bases short, with 11 bases between. The CDR3 spans 14 residues. The germline gives CDR1 MNHEY, CDR2 SMNVEV (reference sequence). CDR3 amino acids: CASSFRGETYEQYF. DNA of the CDR3: TGTGCCAGCAGTTTTCGCGGGGAGACCTACGAGCAGTACTTC.

This CDR3 reads CASSIGEKLFF. In DNA, the CDR3 is TGTGCCAGCAGTATCGGTGAAAAACTGTTTTTT. The chain is built from TRBV6-5 and TRBJ1-4, with D unresolved. Trimming stripped 5 bases from V and 7 bases from J, with 5 bases between. The CDR3 length is 11 residues. Germline loops: CDR1 MNHEY, CDR2 SVGAGI.

The genes are TRBV9 and TRBJ2-3; 12 bases map to TRBD2. Germline assignment: CDR1 SGDLS and CDR2 YYNGEE. V trimming: 4 bases; J trimming: 2 bases; junction bases outside the gene matches: 5. The CDR3 extends over 16 amino acids. The CDR3 reads CASSLLAGGPTDTQYF. CDR3 sequence (DNA): TGTGCCAGCAGCCTCCTAGCGGGGGGGCCCACAGATACGCAGTATTTT.

The chain carries TRBV25-1 and TRBJ1-2; 9 bases line up with TRBD1. The CDR3 runs 12 residues. CDR1 and CDR2 (germline): MGHDK, SYGVNS. J was trimmed by 8 bases and V by 6 bases; bases with no gene match: 4. The chain's CDR3 is CASRGQGEGYTF. In DNA form, the CDR3 reads TGTGCCAGCAGGGGACAGGGCGAGGGCTACACCTTC.

The chain has TRBV9 and TRBJ2-5, with TRBD2 as a possible D gene (6 bases). CDR1 is SGDLS, CDR2 YYNGEE, per germline. There are 15 residues in the CDR3. With 0 bases removed from V and 5 bases from J, the gap between germline ends came to 14 bases. CDR3 region: CASSVAGTPSETQYF. Here the CDR3 DNA reads TGTGCCAGCAGCGTAGCGGGGACTCCATCGGAGACCCAGTACTTC.

The J gene is TRBJ1-5, the V gene TRBV2, with unresolved D. The CDR3 is made up of 16 amino acids. Trimming removed 3 bases at V and 4 bases at J, with 16 bases between. Germline-derived CDR1 and CDR2 are SNHLY and FYNNEI. CDR3 nucleotide sequence: TGTGCCAGCAGTGAGTCCTCTTCCATGAGGAATCAGCCCCAGCATTTT. It codes for CASSESSSMRNQPQHF.

This rearrangement joins TRBV7-9 to TRBJ2-6; the D gene is possibly TRBD1 (5 bases). The germline V gene has CDR1 SEHNR and CDR2 FQNEAQ (reference sequence). The CDR3 runs to 17 residues. The ends were cut back, 2 bases at V and 0 bases at J, with 11 bases in the middle. CDR3 region: CASSLTFRASGANVLTF. Written as DNA, the CDR3 is TGTGCCAGCAGCTTAACATTCAGGGCCTCTGGGGCCAACGTCCTGACTTTC.

The V call is TRBV18, the J call TRBJ2-1, with D maybe TRBD2 (6 bases). The germline CDR1 and CDR2 sequences are KGHSH and LQKENI. V was shortened by 2 bases and J by 7 bases, with 15 bases between the two germline ends. The CDR3 extends over 15 amino acids. In DNA form, the CDR3 reads TGTGCCAGCTCACCAAAACGGGACTCTTTGAATGAGCAGTTCTTC. Translated: CASSPKRDSLNEQFF.

V and J are TRBV7-3 and TRBJ1-2; perhaps TRBD1 as D (6 bases). Trimming took off 0 bases at V and 2 bases at J, with 16 bases between the two ends. Looked up from germline, CDR1 is SGHTA and CDR2 is FQGTGA. The CDR3 extends over 17 amino acids. Here the CDR3 reads CASSLTREKGENYGYTF. CDR3 sequence (DNA): TGTGCCAGCAGCTTAACCCGGGAAAAGGGGGAGAACTATGGCTACACCTTC.

This chain connects TRBV5-4 to TRBJ2-7; possible D gene TRBD1, 6 bases. Per the germline V gene, CDR1 is SGHNT and CDR2 is YYREEE (reference sequence). This CDR3 contains 13 residues. With 0 bases removed from V and 2 bases from J, the gap between germline ends came to 6 bases. The CDR3 reads CASSLEGAYEQYF. The DNA for the CDR3 is TGTGCCAGCAGCTTGGAGGGGGCCTACGAGCAGTACTTC.